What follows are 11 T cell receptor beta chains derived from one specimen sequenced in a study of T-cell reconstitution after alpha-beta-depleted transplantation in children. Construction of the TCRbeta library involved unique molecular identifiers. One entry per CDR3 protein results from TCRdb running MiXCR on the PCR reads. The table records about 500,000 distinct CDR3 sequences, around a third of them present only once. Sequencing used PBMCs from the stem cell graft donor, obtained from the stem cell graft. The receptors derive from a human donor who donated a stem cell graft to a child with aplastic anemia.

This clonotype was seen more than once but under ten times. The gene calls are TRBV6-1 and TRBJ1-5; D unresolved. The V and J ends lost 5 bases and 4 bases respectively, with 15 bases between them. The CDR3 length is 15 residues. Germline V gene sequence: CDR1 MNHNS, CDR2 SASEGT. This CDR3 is CASSRTRAPNQPQHF. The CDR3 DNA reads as TGTGCCAGCAGTCGAACACGGGCCCCTAATCAGCCCCAGCATTTT.

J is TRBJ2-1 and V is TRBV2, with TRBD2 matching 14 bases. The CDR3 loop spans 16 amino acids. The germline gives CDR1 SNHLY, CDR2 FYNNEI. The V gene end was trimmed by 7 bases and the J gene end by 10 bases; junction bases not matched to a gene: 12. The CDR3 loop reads CASIRTGLAGDYEQFF. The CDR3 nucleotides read TGTGCCAGCATACGAACGGGACTAGCGGGAGATTACGAGCAGTTCTTC.

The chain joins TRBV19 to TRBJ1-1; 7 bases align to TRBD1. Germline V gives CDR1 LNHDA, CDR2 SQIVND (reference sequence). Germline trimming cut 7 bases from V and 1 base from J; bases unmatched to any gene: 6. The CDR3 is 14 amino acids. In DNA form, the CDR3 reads TGTGCCAGTAAAGGGGGCGAGCCGAACACTGAAGCTTTCTTT. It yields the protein CASKGGEPNTEAFF.

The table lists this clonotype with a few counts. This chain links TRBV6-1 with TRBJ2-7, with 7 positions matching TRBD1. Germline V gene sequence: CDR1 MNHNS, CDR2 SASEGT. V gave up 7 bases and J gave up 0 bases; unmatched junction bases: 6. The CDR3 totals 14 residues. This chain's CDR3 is CASNDRAHSYEQYF. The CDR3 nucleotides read TGTGCCAGCAACGACAGGGCTCACTCCTACGAGCAGTACTTC.

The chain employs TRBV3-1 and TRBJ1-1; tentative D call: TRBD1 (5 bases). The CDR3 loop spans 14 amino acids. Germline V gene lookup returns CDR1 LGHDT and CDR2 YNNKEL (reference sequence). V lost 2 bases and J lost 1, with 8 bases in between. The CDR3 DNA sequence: TGTGCCAGCAGCCAACCAGGGCGGAACACTGAAGCTTTCTTT. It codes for CASSQPGRNTEAFF.

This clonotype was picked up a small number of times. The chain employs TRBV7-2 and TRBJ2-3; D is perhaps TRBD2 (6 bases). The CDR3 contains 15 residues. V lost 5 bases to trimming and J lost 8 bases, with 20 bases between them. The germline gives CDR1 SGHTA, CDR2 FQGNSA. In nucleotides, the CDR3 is TGTGCCAGCAGCAAAAGGACTACCATCCCAGTTACGCAGTATTTT. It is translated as CASSKRTTIPVTQYF. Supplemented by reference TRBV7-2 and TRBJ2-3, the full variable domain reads GAGVSQSPSNKVTEKGKDVELRCDPISGHTALYWYRQSLGQGLEFLIYFQGNSAPDKSGLPSDRFSAERTGGSVSTLTIQRTQQEDSAVYLCASSKRTTIPVTQYFGPGTRLTVL.

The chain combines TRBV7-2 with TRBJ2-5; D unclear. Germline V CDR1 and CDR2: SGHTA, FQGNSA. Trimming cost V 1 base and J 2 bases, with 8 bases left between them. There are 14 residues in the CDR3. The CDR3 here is CASSLVPVQETQYF. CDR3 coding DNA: TGTGCCAGCAGCTTAGTCCCAGTGCAAGAGACCCAGTACTTC.

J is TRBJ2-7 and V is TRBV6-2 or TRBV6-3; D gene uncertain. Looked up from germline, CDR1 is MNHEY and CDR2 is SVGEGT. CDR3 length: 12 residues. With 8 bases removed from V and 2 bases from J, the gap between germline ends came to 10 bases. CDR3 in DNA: TGTGCCAGCGGGTGGAAACCCTACGAGCAGTACTTC. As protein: CASGWKPYEQYF.

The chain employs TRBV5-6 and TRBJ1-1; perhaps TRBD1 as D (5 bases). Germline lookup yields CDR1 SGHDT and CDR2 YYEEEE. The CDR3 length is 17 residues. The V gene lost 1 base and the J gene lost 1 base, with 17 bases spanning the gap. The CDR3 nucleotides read TGTGCCAGCAGCTTGCCCGTCCTCGGACACAGGAACACTGAAGCTTTCTTT. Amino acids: CASSLPVLGHRNTEAFF.

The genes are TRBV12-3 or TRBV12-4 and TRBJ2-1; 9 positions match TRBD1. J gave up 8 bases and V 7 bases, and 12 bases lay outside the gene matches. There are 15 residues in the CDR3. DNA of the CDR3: TGTGCCAGCAAATCGAGGACAGGGGCTTTCGATGAGCAGTTCTTC. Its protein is CASKSRTGAFDEQFF.

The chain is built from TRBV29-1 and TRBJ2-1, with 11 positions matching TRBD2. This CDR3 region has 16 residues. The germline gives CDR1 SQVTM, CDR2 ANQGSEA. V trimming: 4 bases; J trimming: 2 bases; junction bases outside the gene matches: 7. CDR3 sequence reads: CSVVLAGGQTYNEQFF. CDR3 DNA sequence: TGCAGCGTTGTCCTAGCGGGAGGCCAAACCTACAATGAGCAGTTCTTC.